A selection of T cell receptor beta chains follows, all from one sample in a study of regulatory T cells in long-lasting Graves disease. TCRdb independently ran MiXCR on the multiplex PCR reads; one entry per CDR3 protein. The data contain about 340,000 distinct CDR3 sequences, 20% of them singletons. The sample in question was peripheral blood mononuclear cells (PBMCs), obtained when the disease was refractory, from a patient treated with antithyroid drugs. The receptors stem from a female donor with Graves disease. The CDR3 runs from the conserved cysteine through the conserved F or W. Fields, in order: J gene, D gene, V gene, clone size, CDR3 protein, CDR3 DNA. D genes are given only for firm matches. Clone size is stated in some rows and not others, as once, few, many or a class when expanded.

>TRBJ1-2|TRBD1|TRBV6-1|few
CASRLQGAGGYTF
TGTGCCAGCAGACTTCAGGGGGCGGGAGGCTACACCTTC
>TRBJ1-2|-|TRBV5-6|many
CASSFEGQGNYGYTF
TGTGCCAGCAGCTTTGAAGGCCAGGGGAATTATGGCTACACCTTC
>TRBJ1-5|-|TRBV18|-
CASSPFRLSNQPQHF
TGTGCCAGCTCACCCTTTAGATTGAGCAATCAGCCCCAGCATTTT
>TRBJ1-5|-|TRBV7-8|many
CASSLLGGAREPQHF
TGTGCCAGCAGCCTCCTCGGGGGGGCTAGGGAGCCCCAGCATTTT
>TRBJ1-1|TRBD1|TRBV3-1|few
CASSRQGPGTEAFF
TGTGCCAGCAGCCGACAGGGCCCCGGGACTGAAGCTTTCTTT
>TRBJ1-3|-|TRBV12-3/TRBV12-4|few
CASSLQLSGNTIYF
TGTGCCAGCAGCCTACAGCTCTCTGGAAACACCATATATTTT
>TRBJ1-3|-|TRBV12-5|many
CASGLGGNTIYF
TGTGCTAGTGGTTTGGGAGGAAACACCATATATTTT
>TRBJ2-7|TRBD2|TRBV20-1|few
CSAPTSGIGYEQYF
TGCAGTGCTCCGACTAGCGGGATTGGGTACGAGCAGTACTTC
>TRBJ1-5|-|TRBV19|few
CASKSGGTRNQPQHF
TGTGCCAGTAAGTCCGGGGGAACTCGCAATCAGCCCCAGCATTTT
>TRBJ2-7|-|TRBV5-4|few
CASSLEGRVDEQYF
TGTGCCAGCAGCTTGGAAGGCAGGGTAGACGAGCAGTACTTC
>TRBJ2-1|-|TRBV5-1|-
CASNARDLNEQFF
TGCGCCAGCAACGCGAGGGACTTAAATGAGCAGTTCTTC
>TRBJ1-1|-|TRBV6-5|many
CASSYGGQIILNTEAFF
TGTGCCAGCAGTTACGGTGGACAGATTATCCTAAACACTGAAGCTTTCTTT
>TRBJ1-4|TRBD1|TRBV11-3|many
CASSPPTGNNEKLFF
TGTGCCAGCAGCCCTCCGACAGGGAATAATGAAAAACTGTTTTTT
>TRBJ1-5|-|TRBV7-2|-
CASSLVKQPQHF
TGTGCCAGCAGCTTAGTTAAGCAGCCCCAGCATTTT
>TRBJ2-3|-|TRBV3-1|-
CASSQDLFSAQYF
TGTGCCAGCAGCCAGGACCTATTTTCAGCGCAGTATTTT
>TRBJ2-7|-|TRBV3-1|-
CASRAGPPYEQYF
TGTGCCAGCAGGGCGGGACCCCCCTACGAGCAGTACTTC
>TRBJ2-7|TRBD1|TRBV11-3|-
CASSYRTGESYEQYF
TGTGCCAGCAGCTACCGGACAGGGGAATCCTACGAGCAGTACTTC
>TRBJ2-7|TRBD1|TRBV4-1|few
CASSQHRGFPYEQYF
TGCGCCAGCAGCCAACACAGGGGTTTCCCCTACGAGCAGTACTTC
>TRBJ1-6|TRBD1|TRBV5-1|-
CASSLAPGGDSPLHF
TGCGCCAGCAGCTTGGCCCCAGGGGGCGATTCACCCCTCCACTTT
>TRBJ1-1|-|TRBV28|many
CASRVSGLEAFF
TGTGCCAGCAGAGTAAGTGGACTTGAAGCTTTCTTT
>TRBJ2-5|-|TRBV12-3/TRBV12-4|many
CASSGYRAGETQYF
TGTGCCAGCAGTGGCTACAGGGCTGGAGAGACCCAGTACTTC
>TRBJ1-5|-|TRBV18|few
CASSPQPGSNQPQHF
TGTGCCAGCTCACCACAGCCCGGTAGCAATCAGCCCCAGCATTTT
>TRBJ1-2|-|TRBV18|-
CASSPNQGIRYGYTF
TGTGCCAGCTCACCCAATCAGGGTATCCGCTATGGCTACACCTTC
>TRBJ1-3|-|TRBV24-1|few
CATSESGTGNTIYF
TGTGCCACCAGTGAGAGCGGGACGGGAAACACCATATATTTT
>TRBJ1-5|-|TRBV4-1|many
CASSPPYGLQPQHF
TGCGCCAGCAGCCCCCCATACGGATTACAGCCCCAGCATTTT
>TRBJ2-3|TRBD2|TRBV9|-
CASSVSPGLAGRTDTQYF
TGTGCCAGCAGCGTATCCCCGGGACTAGCGGGACGCACAGATACGCAGTATTTT
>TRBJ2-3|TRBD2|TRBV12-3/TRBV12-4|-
CASSIAGFTDTQYF
TGTGCCAGCAGCATAGCGGGATTCACAGATACGCAGTATTTT
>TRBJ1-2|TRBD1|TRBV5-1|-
CASGAGDRTFYGYTF
TGCGCCAGCGGTGCCGGGGACAGGACCTTTTATGGCTACACCTTC
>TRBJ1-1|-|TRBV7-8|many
CASSFTDGTEAFF
TGTGCCAGCAGCTTTACTGACGGAACTGAAGCTTTCTTT
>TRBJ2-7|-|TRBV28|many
CASSGGDRDRTYEQYF
TGTGCCAGCAGTGGGGGGGACCGGGACAGAACCTACGAGCAGTACTTC
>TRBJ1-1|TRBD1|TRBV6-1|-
CASSEGGYRGTRTEAFF
TGTGCCAGCAGTGAGGGAGGTTACAGGGGGACGCGGACTGAAGCTTTCTTT
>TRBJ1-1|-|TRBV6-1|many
CASSEAQGSVTEAFF
TGTGCCAGCAGTGAAGCGCAGGGATCAGTCACTGAAGCTTTCTTT
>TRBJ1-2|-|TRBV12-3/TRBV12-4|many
CASTLGLYGYTF
TGTGCCAGCACGTTGGGTCTCTATGGCTACACCTTC
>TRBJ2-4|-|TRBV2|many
CASRGIAKNIQYF
TGTGCCAGCAGGGGGATAGCCAAAAACATTCAGTACTTC
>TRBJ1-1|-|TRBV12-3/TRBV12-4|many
CASRRQAVDTEAFF
TGTGCCAGCAGGCGACAGGCCGTAGACACTGAAGCTTTCTTT
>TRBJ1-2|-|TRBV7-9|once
CASSLRRTYGYTF
TGTGCCAGCAGCTTGAGGCGGACCTATGGCTACACCTTC
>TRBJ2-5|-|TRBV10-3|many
CAISESKVETQYF
TGTGCCATCAGTGAGTCGAAGGTGGAGACCCAGTACTTC
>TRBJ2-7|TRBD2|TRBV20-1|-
CSAREGIAGRGREQYF
TGCAGTGCTAGGGAGGGGATAGCGGGACGGGGCCGAGAGCAGTACTTC
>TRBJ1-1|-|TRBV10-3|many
CAIRSGVSTEAFF
TGTGCCATCAGGTCAGGGGTGAGCACTGAAGCTTTCTTT
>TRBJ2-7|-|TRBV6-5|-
CASSYARGSYEQYF
TGTGCCAGCAGTTATGCCCGGGGCTCCTACGAGCAGTACTTC
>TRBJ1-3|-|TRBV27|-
CASSFTPPGASGNTIYF
TGTGCCAGCAGTTTTACCCCACCGGGGGCCTCTGGAAACACCATATATTTT
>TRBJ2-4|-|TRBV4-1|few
CASSQVDIAKNIQYF
TGCGCCAGCAGCCAAGTGGATATAGCCAAAAACATTCAGTACTTC
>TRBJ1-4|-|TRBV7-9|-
CASSLIRRANEKLFF
TGTGCCAGCAGCTTAATCCGCCGGGCTAATGAAAAACTGTTTTTT
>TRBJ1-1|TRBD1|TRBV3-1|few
CASSQVARDRGVKNTEAFF
TGTGCCAGCAGCCAAGTGGCCCGGGACAGGGGGGTCAAGAACACTGAAGCTTTCTTT
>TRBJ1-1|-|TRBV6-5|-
CASSWSSSGPEAFF
TGTGCCAGCAGTTGGTCCAGTTCAGGGCCTGAAGCTTTCTTT
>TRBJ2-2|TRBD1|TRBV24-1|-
CATSDPPGTGIGELFF
TGTGCCACCAGTGACCCACCCGGGACAGGGATCGGGGAGCTGTTTTTT
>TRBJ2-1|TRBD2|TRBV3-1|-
CASSQQASGRYEQFF
TGTGCCAGCAGCCAGCAAGCTAGCGGGAGGTATGAGCAGTTCTTC